The text below deals with one TCR beta chain. The antigen remains unidentified. The data were obtained in a study of cytomegalovirus exposure and HLA in healthy donors. The PCR had 60 Vbeta and 13 Jbeta primers. Using immunoSEQ multiplex PCR, the repertoire was profiled, and TCRdb retains in-frame clones only, with some absent. The sample yields some 130,000 clones, over 60% seen once. General study results and limits: DRB1 had the most TCR associations and HLA-C the fewest, a later analysis found, with rates varying by HLA locus.

The CDR3 totals 15 residues. V lost 11 bases and J 4 bases, leaving 23 bases between the germline ends. Germline V lookup: CDR1 LNHDA, CDR2 SQIVND (reference sequence). Sequenced: PBMCs. The clonotype was recovered from a man aged 18 to 29 in good health and CMV-seronegative. J is TRBJ1-1 and V is TRBV19; possibly TRBD1 for D (5 bases). The CDR3 DNA is TGTGCCCTACAGGCGGCGGCAGGCGGGACCACTGAAGCTTTCTTT. The encoded protein is CALQAAAGGTTEAFF.